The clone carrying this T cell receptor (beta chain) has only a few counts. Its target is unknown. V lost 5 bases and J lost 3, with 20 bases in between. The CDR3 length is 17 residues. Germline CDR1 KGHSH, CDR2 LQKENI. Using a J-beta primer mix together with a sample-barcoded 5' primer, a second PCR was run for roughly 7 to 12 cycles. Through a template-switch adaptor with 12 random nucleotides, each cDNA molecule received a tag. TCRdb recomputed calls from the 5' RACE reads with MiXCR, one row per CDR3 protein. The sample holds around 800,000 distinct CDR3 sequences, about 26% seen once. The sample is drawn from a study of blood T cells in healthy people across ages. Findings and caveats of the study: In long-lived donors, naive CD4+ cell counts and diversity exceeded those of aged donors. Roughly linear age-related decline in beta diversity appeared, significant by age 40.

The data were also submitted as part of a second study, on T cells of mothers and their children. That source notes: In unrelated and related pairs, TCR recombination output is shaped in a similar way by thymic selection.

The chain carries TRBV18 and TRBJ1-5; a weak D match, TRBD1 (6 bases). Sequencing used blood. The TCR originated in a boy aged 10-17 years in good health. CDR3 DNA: TGTGCCAGCTCAGTCGGACAGTATGCCGCTAACAATCAGCCCCAGCATTTT. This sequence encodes CASSVGQYAANNQPQHF.